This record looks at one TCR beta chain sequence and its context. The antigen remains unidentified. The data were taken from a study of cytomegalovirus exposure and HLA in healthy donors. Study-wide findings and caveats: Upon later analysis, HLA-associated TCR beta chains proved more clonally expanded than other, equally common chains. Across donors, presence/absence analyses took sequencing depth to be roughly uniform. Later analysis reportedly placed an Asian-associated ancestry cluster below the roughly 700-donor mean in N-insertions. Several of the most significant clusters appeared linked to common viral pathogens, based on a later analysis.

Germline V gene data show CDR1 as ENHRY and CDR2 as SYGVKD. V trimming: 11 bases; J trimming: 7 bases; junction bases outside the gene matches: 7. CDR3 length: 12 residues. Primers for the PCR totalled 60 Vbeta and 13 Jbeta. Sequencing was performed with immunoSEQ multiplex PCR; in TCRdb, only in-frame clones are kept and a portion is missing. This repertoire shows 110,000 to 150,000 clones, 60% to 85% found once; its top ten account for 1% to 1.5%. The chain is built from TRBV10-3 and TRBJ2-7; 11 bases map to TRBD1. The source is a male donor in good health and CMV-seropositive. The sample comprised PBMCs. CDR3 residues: CAVGTGGEEQYF. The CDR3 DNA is TGTGCCGTGGGGACAGGGGGTGAAGAGCAGTACTTC.